This T cell receptor beta chain was profiled in a study of blood T cell repertoires in COVID-19. The germline CDR1 and CDR2 sequences are SEHNR and FQNEAQ (reference sequence). This CDR3 has 16 amino acids. V was clipped by 1 base and J by 7 bases; unmatched bases: 9. The table came from immunoSEQ multiplex PCR; TCRdb's copy has only in-frame clones and leaves some out. The sample has about 400,000 clones; roughly 88% are singletons. Sample: PBMCs or T cells enriched from blood (not recorded which). This receptor was taken from a woman aged 40 to 49 with acute COVID-19. The J gene is TRBJ2-1, the V gene TRBV7-9; 8 bases map to TRBD2. The CDR3 DNA sequence: TGTGCCAGCAGCTTAGGTCCTAGCGGGTCGACGAATGAGCAGTTCTTC. Translating it yields CASSLGPSGSTNEQFF.